These 10 T cell receptor beta chains were all obtained from the same sample, sequenced in a study of T cell repertoires in cytomegalovirus infection. In TCRdb, the reads were re-called with MiXCR into one record per CDR3 protein. The sample lists about 330,000 distinct CDR3 sequences, 8% to 10% occurring once. The source material was PBMCs. Every receptor here comes from a human donor in good health (CMV status not recorded). Some clones in this sample may be carry-over from other donors' samples.

The sample holds many counts of this clonotype. The chain employs TRBV7-9 and TRBJ2-5; 7 positions agree with TRBD1. CDR3 length equals 17 residues. V lost 5 bases and J lost 0; bases outside the gene matches: 12. Germline CDR1 reads SEHNR; CDR2 reads FQNEAQ (reference sequence). The CDR3, as DNA: TGTGCCAGCAGCCCTAATTGGGGACAGCCCGACCAAGAGACCCAGTACTTC. Translated: CASSPNWGQPDQETQYF.

The chain employs TRBV27 and TRBJ2-7; 7 bases line up with TRBD2. V lost 3 bases to trimming and J lost 6 bases; unmatched junction nucleotides: 5. Germline-derived CDR1 and CDR2 are MNHEY and SMNVEV (reference sequence). The CDR3 is made up of 13 amino acids. The CDR3 DNA reads as TGTGCCAGCAGTTTGGGGAGGGGAGCCGAGCAGTACTTC. As protein: CASSLGRGAEQYF.

This clonotype was picked up many times. The chain recombines TRBV7-2 with TRBJ2-3, with 9 bases identical to TRBD2. V was pared by 6 bases and J by 6 bases, with 13 bases of the junction left unmatched. This CDR3 contains 16 residues. From germline, CDR1 is SGHTA and CDR2 FQGNSA. CDR3 coding DNA: TGTGCCAGCAGGCGAGGTGGCGGGGGGGTATCGGATACGCAGTATTTT. Its protein is CASRRGGGGVSDTQYF.

This clonotype was seen only a few times. At one of its ends the junction is not consistent with the germline gene, which may arise from a read error. V gene TRBV4-1 combines with J gene TRBJ2-3; perhaps TRBD1 as D (6 bases). Germline V CDR1 and CDR2: MGHRA, YSYEKL. This CDR3 is built from 13 residues. The CDR3 nucleotides read TGTGCCAGCAGCCAAGGGGACAAGCAGGGGCAGTATTTT. The encoded protein is CASSQGDKQGQYF.

The sample holds a few counts of this clonotype. The chain is built from TRBV6-2 or TRBV6-3 and TRBJ2-7; TRBD2 matches 8 bases. From germline, CDR1 is MNHEY and CDR2 SVGEGT. The CDR3 covers 14 residues. The V and J ends lost 6 bases and 3 bases, in that order; junction bases with no gene match: 7. CDR3 sequence (DNA): TGTGCCAGCAGCCCAACGGGGACTAGCTACGAGCAGTACTTC. Protein: CASSPTGTSYEQYF.

V usage is TRBV18 and J usage is TRBJ1-2; D is uncertain. CDR1 and CDR2 from the germline V gene are KGHSH and LQKENI. V was cut by 0 bases and J by 2 bases, with 4 bases left in between. The CDR3 consists of 13 residues. The CDR3 protein is CASSPPENYGYTF. The CDR3 nucleotides are TGTGCCAGCTCACCACCGGAGAACTATGGCTACACCTTC.

This clonotype was counted at least ten times. This chain joins TRBV7-2 and TRBJ2-5; 8 bases fit TRBD1. Losses at the gene ends were 1 base for V and 4 bases for J; bases not matched to a gene: 2. The CDR3 runs to 14 residues. The germline CDR1 and CDR2 sequences are SGHTA and FQGNSA. This CDR3 reads CASSLGTGRETQYF. The CDR3 coding sequence is TGTGCCAGCAGCTTAGGGACAGGGAGAGAGACCCAGTACTTC. Full variable domain (outside the CDR3, taken from reference TRBV7-2 and TRBJ2-5): GAGVSQSPSNKVTEKGKDVELRCDPISGHTALYWYRQSLGQGLEFLIYFQGNSAPDKSGLPSDRFSAERTGGSVSTLTIQRTQQEDSAVYLCASSLGTGRETQYFGPGTRLLVL.

This clonotype was detected ten times or more. The chain carries TRBV7-2 and TRBJ2-3, with D uncertain. Trimming took 8 bases from V and 5 from J, leaving 17 bases between them. The CDR3 loop spans 14 amino acids. Germline CDR1 is SGHTA and CDR2 is FQGNSA. The CDR3 protein is CASRPEMWGDTQYF. Written as DNA, the CDR3 is TGTGCCAGCCGACCCGAGATGTGGGGAGATACGCAGTATTTT.

The rearrangement uses TRBV28 and TRBJ1-5; TRBD1 matches 8 bases. The germline V gene has CDR1 MDHEN and CDR2 SYDVKM. This CDR3 is built from 13 residues. The CDR3, as DNA: TGTTCTATAGGCAGGGGGCTGAATCAGCCCCAGCATTTT. Its protein is CSIGRGLNQPQHF.

A few counts support this clonotype. This chain joins TRBV6-2 or TRBV6-3 and TRBJ1-1; unclear D gene. Germline V lookup: CDR1 MNHEY, CDR2 SVGEGT. This CDR3 contains 12 residues. V was pared by 5 bases and J by 4 bases, with 8 bases between. CDR3 protein: CASSSYFTEAFF. CDR3 DNA: TGTGCCAGCAGTAGCTACTTCACTGAAGCTTTCTTT.